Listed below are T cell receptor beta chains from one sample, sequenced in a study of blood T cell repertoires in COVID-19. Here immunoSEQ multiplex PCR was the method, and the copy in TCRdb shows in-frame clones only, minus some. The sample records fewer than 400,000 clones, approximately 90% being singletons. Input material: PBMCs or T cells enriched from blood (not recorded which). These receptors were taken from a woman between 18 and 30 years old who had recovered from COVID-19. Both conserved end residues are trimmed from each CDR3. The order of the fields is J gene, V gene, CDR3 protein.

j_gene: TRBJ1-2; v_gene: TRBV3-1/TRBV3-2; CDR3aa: ASSQSGTDLYGYT
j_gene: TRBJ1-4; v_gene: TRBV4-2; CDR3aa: ASSQDRGDGEKLF
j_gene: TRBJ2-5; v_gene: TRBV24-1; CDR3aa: ATSVGTGVSVQETQY
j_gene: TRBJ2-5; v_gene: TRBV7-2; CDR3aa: ASSLVAGAIQETQY
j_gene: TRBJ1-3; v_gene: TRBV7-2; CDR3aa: ASSSPGARGNTIY
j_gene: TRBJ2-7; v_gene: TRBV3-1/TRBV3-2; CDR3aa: ASSQLAGAYEQY
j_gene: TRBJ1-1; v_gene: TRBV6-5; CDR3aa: ASSYVNPWANTEAF
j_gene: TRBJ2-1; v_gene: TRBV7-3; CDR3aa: ASSSGLAATYNEQF
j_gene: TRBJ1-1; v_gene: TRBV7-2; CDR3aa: ASSLDRNTEAF
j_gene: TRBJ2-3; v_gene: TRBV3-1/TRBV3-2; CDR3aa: ASSQTYSAGGITDTQY
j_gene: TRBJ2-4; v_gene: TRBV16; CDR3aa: ASSQFGQGSIQY
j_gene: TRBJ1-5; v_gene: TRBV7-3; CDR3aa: ASSPQWGPGNGQPQH
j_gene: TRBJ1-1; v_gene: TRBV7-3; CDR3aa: ASSLAGQNTEAF
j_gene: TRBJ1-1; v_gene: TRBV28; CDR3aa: ASSSPGVIGLSTEAF
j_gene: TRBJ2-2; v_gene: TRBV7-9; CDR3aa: ASSQRGGQGDTGELF
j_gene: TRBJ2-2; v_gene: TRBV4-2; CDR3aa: ASSQESAGGPDGELF
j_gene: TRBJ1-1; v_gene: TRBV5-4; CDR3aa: ASSLTGARRTEAF
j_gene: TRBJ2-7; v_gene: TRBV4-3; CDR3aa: ASSQALGGWRGSYEQY
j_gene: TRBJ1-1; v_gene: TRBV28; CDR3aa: ETYDRGNTEAF
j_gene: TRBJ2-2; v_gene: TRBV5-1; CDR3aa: ASSPPEGLRPGELF
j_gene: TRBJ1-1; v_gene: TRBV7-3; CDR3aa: ASSLIRGTEAF
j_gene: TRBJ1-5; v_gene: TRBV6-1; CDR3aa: ASSEWGRSPYSNQPQH
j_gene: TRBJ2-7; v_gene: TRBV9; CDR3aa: ASSIGQGSYEQY
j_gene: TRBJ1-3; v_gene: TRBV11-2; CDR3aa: ASSLVGPGNTIY
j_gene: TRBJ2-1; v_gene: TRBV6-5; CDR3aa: ASSLYNEQF
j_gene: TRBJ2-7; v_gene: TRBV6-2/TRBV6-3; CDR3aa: ASSSGTAHSYEQY
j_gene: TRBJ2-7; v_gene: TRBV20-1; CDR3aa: SALSGYEQY
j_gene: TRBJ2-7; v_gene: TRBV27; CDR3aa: ASSSTVGTVPYEQY
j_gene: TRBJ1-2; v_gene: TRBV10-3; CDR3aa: AISSGQGSYGYT
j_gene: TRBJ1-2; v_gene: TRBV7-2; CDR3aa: ASSLTGMDYGYT
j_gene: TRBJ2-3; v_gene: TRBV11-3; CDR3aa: ASSLQAGGGVDTQY
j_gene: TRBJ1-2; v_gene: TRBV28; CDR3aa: ASSLPGTGYNYGYT
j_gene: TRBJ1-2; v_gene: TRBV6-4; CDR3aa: ASSGNRGFGYT
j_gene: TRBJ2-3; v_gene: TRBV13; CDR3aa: ASSSGLAGGLRTDTQY
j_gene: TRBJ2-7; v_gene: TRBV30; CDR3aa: AWSARLRGPVWEQY
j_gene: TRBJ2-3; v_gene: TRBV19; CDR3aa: ASGGLSSGDTQY
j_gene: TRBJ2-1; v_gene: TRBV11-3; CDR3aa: ASSSGRDNEQF
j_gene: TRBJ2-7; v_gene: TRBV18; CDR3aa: ASSPPTTGAYEQY